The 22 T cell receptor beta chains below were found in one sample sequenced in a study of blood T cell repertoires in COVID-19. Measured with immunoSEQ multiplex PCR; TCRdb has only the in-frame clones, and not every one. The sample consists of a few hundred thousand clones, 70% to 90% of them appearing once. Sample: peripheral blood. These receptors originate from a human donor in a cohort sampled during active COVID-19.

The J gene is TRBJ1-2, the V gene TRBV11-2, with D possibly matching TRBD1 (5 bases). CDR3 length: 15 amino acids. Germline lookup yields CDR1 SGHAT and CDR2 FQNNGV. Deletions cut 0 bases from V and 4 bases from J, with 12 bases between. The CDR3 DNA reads TGTGCCAGCAGCTTAGAGGTGGGGCTATTCTATGGCTACACCTTC. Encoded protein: CASSLEVGLFYGYTF.

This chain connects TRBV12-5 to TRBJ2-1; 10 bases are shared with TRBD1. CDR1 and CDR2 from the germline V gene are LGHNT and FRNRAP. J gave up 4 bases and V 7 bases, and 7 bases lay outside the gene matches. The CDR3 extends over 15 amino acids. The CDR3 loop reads CASAFRDRGYNEQFF. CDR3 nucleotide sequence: TGTGCTAGTGCCTTCCGGGACAGGGGTTACAATGAGCAGTTCTTC.

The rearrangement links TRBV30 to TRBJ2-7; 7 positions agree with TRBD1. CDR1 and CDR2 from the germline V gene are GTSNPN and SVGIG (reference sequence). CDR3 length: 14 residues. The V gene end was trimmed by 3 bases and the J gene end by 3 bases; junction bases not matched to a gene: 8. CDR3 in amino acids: CAWRRDRANYEQYF. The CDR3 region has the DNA TGTGCCTGGAGGCGAGACAGGGCAAACTACGAGCAGTACTTC.

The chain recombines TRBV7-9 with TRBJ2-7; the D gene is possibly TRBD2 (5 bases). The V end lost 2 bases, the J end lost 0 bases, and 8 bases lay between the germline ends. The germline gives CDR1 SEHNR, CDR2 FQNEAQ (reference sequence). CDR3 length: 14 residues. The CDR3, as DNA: TGTGCCAGCAGCTTACAAAGCGGCTCCTACGAGCAGTACTTC. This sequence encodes CASSLQSGSYEQYF.

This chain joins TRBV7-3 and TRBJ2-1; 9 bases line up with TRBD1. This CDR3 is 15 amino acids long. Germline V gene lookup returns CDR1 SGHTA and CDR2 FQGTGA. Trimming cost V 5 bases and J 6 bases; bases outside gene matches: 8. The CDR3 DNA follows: TGTGCCAGCAGCCGCGGGACAGGGAGAGGCAATGAGCAGTTCTTC. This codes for CASSRGTGRGNEQFF.

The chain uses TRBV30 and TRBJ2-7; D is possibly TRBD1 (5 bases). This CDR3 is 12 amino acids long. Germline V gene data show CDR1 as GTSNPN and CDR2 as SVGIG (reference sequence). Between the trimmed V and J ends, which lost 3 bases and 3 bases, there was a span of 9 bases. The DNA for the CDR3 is TGTGCCTGGAGGGGGCCCCTCTACGAGCAGTACTTC. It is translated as CAWRGPLYEQYF.

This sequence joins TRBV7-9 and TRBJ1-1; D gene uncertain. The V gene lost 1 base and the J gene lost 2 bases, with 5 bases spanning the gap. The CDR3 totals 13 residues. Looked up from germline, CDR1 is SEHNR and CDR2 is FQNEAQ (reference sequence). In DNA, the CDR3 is TGTGCCAGCAGCTTAGAACTAAACACTGAAGCTTTCTTT. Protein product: CASSLELNTEAFF.

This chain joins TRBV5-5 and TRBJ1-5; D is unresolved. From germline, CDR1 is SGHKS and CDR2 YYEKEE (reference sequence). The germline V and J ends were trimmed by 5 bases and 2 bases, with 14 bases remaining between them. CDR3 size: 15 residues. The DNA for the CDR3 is TGTGCCAGCAGTCTTGGGAGGGTGGGCAATCAGCCCCAGCATTTT. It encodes CASSLGRVGNQPQHF.

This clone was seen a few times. The CDR3 region has the DNA TGTGCCAGCAGACACCGGACAGGCAGCAAGCCCCAGCATTTT. The encoded protein is CASRHRTGSKPQHF. The chain is built from TRBV6-5 and TRBJ1-5; 7 bases are shared with TRBD1. CDR1 and CDR2 (germline): MNHEY, SVGAGI. The CDR3 length is 14 residues. The trim removed 6 bases at V and 8 bases at J, leaving 10 bases unmatched.

In nucleotides, the CDR3 is TGTGCCACCAGTGAGCCACAGGGGGCAGATACGCAGTATTTT. Residues: CATSEPQGADTQYF. The chain is built from TRBV24-1 and TRBJ2-3; 8 bases are shared with TRBD1. Germline V gene sequence: CDR1 KGHDR, CDR2 SFDVKD. CDR3 size: 14 residues. V lost 4 bases and J lost 4; bases outside the gene matches: 3.

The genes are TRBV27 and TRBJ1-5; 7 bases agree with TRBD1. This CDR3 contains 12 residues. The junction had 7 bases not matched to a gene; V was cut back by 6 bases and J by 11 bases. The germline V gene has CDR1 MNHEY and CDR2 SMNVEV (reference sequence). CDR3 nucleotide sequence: TGTGCCAGCAGCTTCCAGGGGGAAGCCCAGCATTTT. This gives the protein CASSFQGEAQHF.

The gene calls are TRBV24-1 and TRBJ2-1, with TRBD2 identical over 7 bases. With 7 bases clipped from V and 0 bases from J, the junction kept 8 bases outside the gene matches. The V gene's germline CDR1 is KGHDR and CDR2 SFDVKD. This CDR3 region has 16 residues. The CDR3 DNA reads TGTGCCACCAGGGGGGAGCGCGGGAGCTCCTACAATGAGCAGTTCTTC. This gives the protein CATRGERGSSYNEQFF.

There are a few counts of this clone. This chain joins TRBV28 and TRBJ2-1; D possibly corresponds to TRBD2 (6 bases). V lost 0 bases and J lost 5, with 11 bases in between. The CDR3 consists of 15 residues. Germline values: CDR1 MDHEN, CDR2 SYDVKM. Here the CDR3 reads CASSLWAGSHNEQFF. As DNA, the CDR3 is TGTGCCAGCAGTTTATGGGCGGGATCCCACAATGAGCAGTTCTTC.

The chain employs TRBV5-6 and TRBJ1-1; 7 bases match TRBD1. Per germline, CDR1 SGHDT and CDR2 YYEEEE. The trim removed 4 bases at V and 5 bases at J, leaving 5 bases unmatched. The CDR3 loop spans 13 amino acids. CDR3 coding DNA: TGTGCCAGCAGCCTGGGACAGACGACTGAAGCTTTCTTT. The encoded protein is CASSLGQTTEAFF.

The CDR3 reads CASSWTGNEKLFF. The CDR3 DNA follows: TGTGCCAGCAGTTGGACTGGCAATGAAAAACTGTTTTTT. The chain combines TRBV12-3 or TRBV12-4 with TRBJ1-4; the D is unclear. This CDR3 has 13 amino acids. With 4 bases removed from V and 5 bases from J, the gap between germline ends came to 8 bases.

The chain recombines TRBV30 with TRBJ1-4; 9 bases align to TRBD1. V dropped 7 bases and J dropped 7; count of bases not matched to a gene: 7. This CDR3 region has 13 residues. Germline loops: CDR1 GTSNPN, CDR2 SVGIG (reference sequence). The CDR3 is CASSGTGIEKLFF. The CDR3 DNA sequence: TGTGCCTCCTCCGGGACAGGGATTGAAAAACTGTTTTTT.

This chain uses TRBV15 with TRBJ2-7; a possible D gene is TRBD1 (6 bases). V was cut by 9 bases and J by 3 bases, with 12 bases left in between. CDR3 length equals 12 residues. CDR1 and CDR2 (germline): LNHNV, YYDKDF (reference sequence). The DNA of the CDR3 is TGTGCCACTAGCGACAGGAGCTACGAGCAGTACTTC. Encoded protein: CATSDRSYEQYF.

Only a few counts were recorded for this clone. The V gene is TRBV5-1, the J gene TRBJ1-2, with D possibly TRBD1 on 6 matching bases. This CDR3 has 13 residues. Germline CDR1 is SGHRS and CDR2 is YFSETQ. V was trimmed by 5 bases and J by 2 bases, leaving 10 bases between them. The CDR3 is CASSRDTNYGYTF. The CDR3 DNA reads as TGCGCCAGCAGTAGGGACACCAACTATGGCTACACCTTC. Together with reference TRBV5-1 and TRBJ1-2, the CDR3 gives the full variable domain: KAGVTQTPRYLIKTRGQQVTLSCSPISGHRSVSWYQQTPGQGLQFLFEYFSETQRNKGNFPGRFSGRQFSNSRSEMNVSTLELGDSALYLCASSRDTNYGYTFGSGTRLTVV.

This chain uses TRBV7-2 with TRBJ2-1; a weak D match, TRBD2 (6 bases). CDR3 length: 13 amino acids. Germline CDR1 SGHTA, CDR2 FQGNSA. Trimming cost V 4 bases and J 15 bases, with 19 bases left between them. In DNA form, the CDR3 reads TGTGCCAGCAGCTCATCAGTAGCGGTGGCATTGTTCTTC. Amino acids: CASSSSVAVALFF.

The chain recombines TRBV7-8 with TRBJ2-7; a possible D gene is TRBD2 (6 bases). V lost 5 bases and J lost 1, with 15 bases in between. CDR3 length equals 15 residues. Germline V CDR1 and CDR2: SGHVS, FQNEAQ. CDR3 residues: CASSPRPGESYEQYF. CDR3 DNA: TGTGCCAGCAGCCCGAGACCGGGAGAATCCTACGAGCAGTACTTC.

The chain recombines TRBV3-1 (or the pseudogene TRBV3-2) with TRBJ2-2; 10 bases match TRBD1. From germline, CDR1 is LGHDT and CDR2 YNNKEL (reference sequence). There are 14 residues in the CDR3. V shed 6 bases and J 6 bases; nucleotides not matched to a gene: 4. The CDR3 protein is CASSDRGLAGELFF. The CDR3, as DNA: TGTGCCAGCAGTGACAGGGGGCTTGCCGGGGAGCTGTTTTTT.

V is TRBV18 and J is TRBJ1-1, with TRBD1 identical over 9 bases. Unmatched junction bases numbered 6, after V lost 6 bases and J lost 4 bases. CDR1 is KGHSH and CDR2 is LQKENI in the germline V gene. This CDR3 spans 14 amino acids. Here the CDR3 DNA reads TGTGCCAGCTCGTTACAGGGGGCCGGCACTGAAGCTTTCTTT. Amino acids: CASSLQGAGTEAFF.